The clone carrying this T cell receptor (beta chain) appeared a few times. What it binds is not known. The sample belongs to a study of human T cells and chemical hapten exposure. Turning to the study itself: Alopecia areata, totalis or universalis affected patients, mainly female.

Time point denoted: patch test 2, 6 weeks after DPC sensitization. Treatment denoted: therapeutic diphenylcyclopropenone sensitization with weekly scalp DPC. Patch tests were applied only after blood draws. The study's findings and limits: Correlating positively with patch test score were the PT1 expanded TCR counts.

Per germline, CDR1 MNHEY and CDR2 SVGEGT. Losses at the gene ends were 5 bases for V and 6 bases for J; bases not matched to a gene: 3. This CDR3 spans 13 amino acids. Within the library, unique molecular identifiers were attached to each individual cDNA molecule. Each CDR3 protein gets one entry after TCRdb re-called the RACE reads with MiXCR. The sample has hundreds of thousands of distinct CDR3 sequences, under 6.5% seen once. The chain is built from TRBV6-2 or TRBV6-3 and TRBJ2-4; 8 bases fit TRBD1. The specimen comprised whole blood, sampled in connection with sensitization to the hapten diphenylcyclopropenone (DPC). The TCR originated in a woman aged 18-29 years with alopecia areata. Some clones in this sample may be carry-over from other donors' samples. CDR3 sequence (DNA): TGTGCCAGCAGTAGCGGACAGGGAAACATTCAGTACTTC. Translated, it gives CASSSGQGNIQYF.